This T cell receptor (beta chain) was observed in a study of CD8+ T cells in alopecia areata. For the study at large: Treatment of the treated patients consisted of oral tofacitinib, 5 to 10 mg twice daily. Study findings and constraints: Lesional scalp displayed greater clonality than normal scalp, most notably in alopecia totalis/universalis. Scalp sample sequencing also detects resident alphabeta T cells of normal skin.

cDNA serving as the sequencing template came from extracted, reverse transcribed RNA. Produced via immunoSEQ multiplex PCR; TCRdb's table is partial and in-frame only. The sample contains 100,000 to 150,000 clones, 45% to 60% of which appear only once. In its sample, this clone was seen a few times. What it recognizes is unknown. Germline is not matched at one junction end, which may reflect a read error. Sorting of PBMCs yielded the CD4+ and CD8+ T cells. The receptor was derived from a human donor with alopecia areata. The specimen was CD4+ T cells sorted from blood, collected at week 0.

The CDR3 DNA reads TGCGCCAGCAGTTTGGGACTAGCGGGGAACACAGATACGCAGTATTTT. Translation gives CASSLGLAGNTDTQYF. The chain employs TRBV5-1 and TRBJ2-3; TRBD2 matches at 13 bases. The CDR3 loop spans 16 amino acids. Per germline, CDR1 SGHRS and CDR2 YFSETQ.